This T cell receptor beta chain was sequenced in a study of T cell changes during pregnancy in multiple sclerosis. CDR3 length: 16 amino acids. The V and J ends lost 2 bases and 5 bases respectively, with 18 bases between them. The germline gives CDR1 LNHDA, CDR2 SQIVND (reference sequence). Assay: immunoSEQ multiplex PCR; the TCRdb copy retains only in-frame clones and omits some. The sample has over 65,000 clones; roughly 90% are singletons. The J gene is TRBJ1-1, the V gene TRBV19, with D possibly TRBD1 on 5 matching bases. This specimen consisted of peripheral blood, obtained in the first trimester of pregnancy. This TCR came from a female donor with multiple sclerosis, enrolled in a pregnancy study. Here the CDR3 reads CASSITRRQQATEAFF. DNA for the CDR3: TGTGCCAGTAGTATAACACGACGACAGCAGGCTACTGAAGCTTTCTTT. Variable domain in full (rest from reference TRBV19 and TRBJ1-1): DGGITQSPKYLFRKEGQNVTLSCEQNLNHDAMYWYRQDPGQGLRLIYYSQIVNDFQKGDIAEGYSVSREKKESFPLTVTSAQKNPTAFYLCASSITRRQQATEAFFGQGTRLTVV.